Below, one T cell receptor beta chain is given with its context. The antigen remains unidentified. CDR3 length: 16 residues. CDR1 and CDR2 (germline): MNHEY, SMNVEV (reference sequence). Deletions cut 1 base from V and 4 bases from J, with 16 bases between. This specimen belongs to a study of cytomegalovirus exposure and HLA in healthy donors. Study-wide findings and caveats: Confirmation was obtained in vitro that three CMV-associated chains are specific for CMV antigens. A later analysis reportedly identified an Asian-associated ancestry cluster as carrying fewer N-insertions than the roughly 700-donor mean.

This PCR relied on a set of 60 Vbeta primers and 13 Jbeta primers. In the original analysis: Around 9.9 million shared chains were among the approximately 87 million unique TCR beta chains that a later analysis counted. Assay: immunoSEQ multiplex PCR; the TCRdb copy retains only in-frame clones and omits some. The DNA was the basis for D and trimming; V, J and clone size are from that table. The data show under 200,000 clones, about four fifths seen once. The chain employs TRBV27 and TRBJ1-2; D not certain. The clonotype comes from a woman aged 45-59 years in good health and CMV-seropositive. Material for sequencing was PBMCs. The CDR3 sequence is CASSLWGTDYGYGYTF. CDR3 nucleotides: TGTGCCAGCAGTTTATGGGGTACGGACTATGGCTATGGCTACACCTTC.